Listed below are T cell receptor beta chains from one sample, sequenced in a study of blood T cell repertoires in COVID-19. Profiled with immunoSEQ multiplex PCR; TCRdb holds only in-frame clones, not every one. The table shows hundreds of thousands of clones, with about 80% occurring only once. Specimen: peripheral blood. These receptors were obtained from a man older than 75 with acute or convalescent COVID-19. The CDR3 runs from the conserved cysteine through the conserved F or W. Fields, in order: D gene, clone size, J gene, V gene, CDR3 DNA, CDR3 protein. A D gene is named only where the DNA matches it firmly. Expanded clones are given a class, and other clones once, few, many or no size at all.

TRBD2	.	TRBJ2-3	TRBV13	TGTGCCAGCAGCTTAGGTCGAGCGGGGATTCAAGATACGCAGTATTTT	CASSLGRAGIQDTQYF
.	.	TRBJ1-5	TRBV27	TGTGCCAGCAGTTTATCGCGCAGCAATCAGCCCCAGCATTTT	CASSLSRSNQPQHF
TRBD2	.	TRBJ2-7	TRBV5-5	TGTGCCAGCAGCCGCTTGGAGACTAGCGGGACCTACGAGCAGTACTTC	CASSRLETSGTYEQYF
.	.	TRBJ2-7	TRBV5-5	TGTGCCAGCAGTGACAGCTCCTCCTACGAGCAGTACTTC	CASSDSSSYEQYF
.	.	TRBJ1-1	TRBV28	TGTGCCAGCACCCCTAGTGGGGGCGGGTCTGAAGCTTTCTTT	CASTPSGGGSEAFF
.	.	TRBJ2-7	TRBV28	TGTGCCAGCAGTTCGGGGAGGGACAGGAGCTCCTACGAGCAGTACTTC	CASSSGRDRSSYEQYF
.	.	TRBJ1-1	TRBV7-9	TGTGCCAGCAGCTCCGCAGGGATGGGAACTGAAGCTTTCTTT	CASSSAGMGTEAFF
.	.	TRBJ2-7	TRBV6-1	TGTGCCAGCAGTGAAGGGGGAGTGGACTTC	CASSEGGVDF
.	.	TRBJ1-2	TRBV5-1	TGCGCCAGCAGTACAGGGTATTTAGAGTATGGCTACACCTTC	CASSTGYLEYGYTF
.	.	TRBJ1-2	TRBV5-6	TGTGCCAGCACCCAGGGGCCAGGGAACTATGGCTACACCTTC	CASTQGPGNYGYTF
TRBD1	.	TRBJ2-1	TRBV6-5	TGTGCCAGCAGTACCACAGGGGGCCCCGGGGGTGAGCAGTTCTTC	CASSTTGGPGGEQFF
.	.	TRBJ1-6	TRBV5-5	TGTGCCAGCAGCTTGGGGCAGCCCGACCGAGGGTCACCCCTCCACTTT	CASSLGQPDRGSPLHF
.	once	TRBJ1-5	TRBV19	TGTGCCAGTAGTATCACAGGGTTATTTCAGCCCCAGCATTTT	CASSITGLFQPQHF
TRBD2	.	TRBJ2-1	TRBV24-1	TGTGCCACCAGTGACTATAGCGGGAGGTCCGCTTATGAGCAGTTCTTC	CATSDYSGRSAYEQFF
TRBD1	few	TRBJ1-2	TRBV23-1	TGCGCCAGCAGTCCCTACCGGACAGGGGGCTTTGGAATCGACTATGGCTACACCTTC	CASSPYRTGGFGIDYGYTF
.	.	TRBJ2-3	TRBV18	TGTGCCAGCTCCAACCAGGGGGGAGTCACAGATACGCAGTATTTT	CASSNQGGVTDTQYF
.	.	TRBJ1-3	TRBV4-1	TGCGCCAGCAGCCAAGACGACAGAGCCTCTGGAAACACCATATATTTT	CASSQDDRASGNTIYF
.	once	TRBJ2-7	TRBV28	TGTGCCAGCAGTTTGGTAGCATACGAGCAGTACTTC	CASSLVAYEQYF
.	.	TRBJ1-1	TRBV5-6	TGTGCCAGCAGCTTGGACCTAGGGAGGGGAAGGTGGTGGGACACTGAAGCTTTCTTT	CASSLDLGRGRWWDTEAFF
.	.	TRBJ1-1	TRBV29-1	TGCAGCGTCTATGGCGGGACTGAAGCTTTCTTT	CSVYGGTEAFF
.	.	TRBJ2-3	TRBV6-4	TGTGCCAGCAGTGACAGGGGTTTTAGCACAGATACGCAGTATTTT	CASSDRGFSTDTQYF
TRBD1	.	TRBJ1-2	TRBV18	TGTGCCTCAAACCGAGCAGGGGGATATGGCTACACCTTC	CASNRAGGYGYTF
.	few	TRBJ1-3	TRBV7-9	TGTGCCAGCAGCTCTACCGGACAGATCTCTGGAAACACCATATATTTT	CASSSTGQISGNTIYF
TRBD1	.	TRBJ1-1	TRBV12-3/TRBV12-4	TGTGCCAGCAGTCGGGACAGGGGCACTGAAGCTTTCTTT	CASSRDRGTEAFF
.	once	TRBJ2-5	TRBV18	TGTGCCAGCTTCGCCGGTAAGCCAGAGACCCAGTACTTC	CASFAGKPETQYF
.	.	TRBJ2-5	TRBV19	TGTGCCAGTAGTCTCGCTAGTACGTGGGCCCAGTACTTC	CASSLASTWAQYF
.	.	TRBJ1-5	TRBV28	TGTGCCAGCAGCCAACCGGGACACTATCAGCCCCAGCATTTT	CASSQPGHYQPQHF
TRBD1	.	TRBJ2-7	TRBV18	TGTGCCAGCTCACCACCGTCTTGGACAGGGGCGGCTCACGAGCAGTACTTC	CASSPPSWTGAAHEQYF
TRBD1	.	TRBJ1-3	TRBV28	TGTGCCAGCAGTTTATGGGGACAGGGGGCATCTGGAAACACCATATATTTT	CASSLWGQGASGNTIYF
TRBD1	few	TRBJ1-5	TRBV4-2	TGTGCCAGCAGCCAGGGAACACAGGGGGCGCATAGCAATCAGCCCCAGCATTTT	CASSQGTQGAHSNQPQHF
TRBD1	.	TRBJ2-2	TRBV5-4	TGTGCCAGCAGCAGGGGGACAGGGAGGAACACCGGGGAGCTGTTTTTT	CASSRGTGRNTGELFF
TRBD2	.	TRBJ2-7	TRBV7-8	TGTGCCAGCAGCTTAGCTTACAGCGGGAGGCGGTACGAGCAGTACTTC	CASSLAYSGRRYEQYF
.	.	TRBJ1-3	TRBV14	TGTGCCAGCAGCCAAGCTCGGGGATACTCTGGAAACACCATATATTTT	CASSQARGYSGNTIYF
.	.	TRBJ1-1	TRBV2	TGTGCCAGCAGTACACAATCCATCTCAGCTTTCTTT	CASSTQSISAFF
TRBD2	.	TRBJ2-2	TRBV5-1	TGCGCCAGCAGCCCCCCGGGACTAGCGGGAGGGGAGCTGTTTTTT	CASSPPGLAGGELFF
TRBD1	.	TRBJ2-4	TRBV5-1	TGCGCCAGCAACAGGGGTGACATTCAGTACTTC	CASNRGDIQYF
.	.	TRBJ1-4	TRBV28	TGTGCCAGCAGGCTGGTCGGGGGGACTAATGAAAAACTGTTTTTT	CASRLVGGTNEKLFF
.	.	TRBJ2-7	TRBV6-6	TGTGCCAGCACGCTACGGGGCGAGCAGTACTTC	CASTLRGEQYF
TRBD1	.	TRBJ2-3	TRBV7-9	TGTGCCAGCAGCGCTTGGCAGGGGGTGCGGAACACAGATACGCAGTATTTT	CASSAWQGVRNTDTQYF
.	once	TRBJ1-3	TRBV9	TGTGCCAGCAGCGTAGGTTGGGGGCAAGGAAACACCATATATTTT	CASSVGWGQGNTIYF
TRBD2	once	TRBJ2-3	TRBV7-9	TGTGCCAGCCGATCTAGCGGGAGTGGCACAGATACGCAGTATTTT	CASRSSGSGTDTQYF
TRBD1	.	TRBJ2-2	TRBV29-1	TGCAGCGTTGACAGGGGGATCACCGGGGAGCTGTTTTTT	CSVDRGITGELFF
TRBD2	once	TRBJ2-1	TRBV28	TGTGCCAGCAGTCGCGGAAGGACTAGAGGGTACAATGAGCAGTTCTTC	CASSRGRTRGYNEQFF
.	.	TRBJ1-5	TRBV6-5	TGTGCCAGCAGTTATGGGGGCGCCAATCAGCCCCAGCATTTT	CASSYGGANQPQHF
.	.	TRBJ2-7	TRBV27	TGTGCCAGCAGTTTATCTCTAAAATACGAGCAGTACTTC	CASSLSLKYEQYF